A selection of T cell receptor beta chains follows, all from one sample in a study of T cells in Graves' hyperthyroidism and ophthalmopathy. In TCRdb, the multiplex PCR reads were re-called with MiXCR into one record per CDR3 protein. The sample records around 430,000 distinct CDR3 sequences, about 16% being singletons. The sample consisted of blood. Source of these receptors: a woman aged 30 to 39 with Graves' hyperthyroidism. CDR3s include the opening cysteine and the closing phenylalanine or tryptophan. The D gene is left open where the match is weak. The listing skips clone size in some rows; elsewhere it reads once, few, many or a size class.

D gene: -; clone size: -; V gene: TRBV20-1; J gene: TRBJ2-1; CDR3 DNA: TGCAGTGCTAGACTGGGGGTCTACAATGAGCAGTTCTTC; CDR3 protein: CSARLGVYNEQFF
D gene: -; clone size: few; V gene: TRBV12-3/TRBV12-4; J gene: TRBJ2-5; CDR3 DNA: TGTGCCAGCAGTTCAGGGGGGCGCGGAGAGACCCAGTACTTC; CDR3 protein: CASSSGGRGETQYF
D gene: TRBD2; clone size: many; V gene: TRBV2; J gene: TRBJ2-3; CDR3 DNA: TGTGCCAGCAGTGATGGGAGCGGGAGTTCGACAGATACGCAGTATTTT; CDR3 protein: CASSDGSGSSTDTQYF
D gene: -; clone size: -; V gene: TRBV3-1; J gene: TRBJ2-7; CDR3 DNA: TGTGCCAGCAGCCAAGGACAGCTATTACCTATTCTTCCCTACGAGCAGTACTTC; CDR3 protein: CASSQGQLLPILPYEQYF
D gene: TRBD2; clone size: many; V gene: TRBV5-5; J gene: TRBJ2-3; CDR3 DNA: TGTGCCAGCAGCTTGACGATTCTAGCGGGAATCGGGACAGATACGCAGTATTTT; CDR3 protein: CASSLTILAGIGTDTQYF
D gene: -; clone size: many; V gene: TRBV18; J gene: TRBJ2-7; CDR3 DNA: TGTGCCAGCTCACCACCTGAAGGGACCTACGAGCAGTACTTC; CDR3 protein: CASSPPEGTYEQYF
D gene: TRBD1; clone size: few; V gene: TRBV20-1; J gene: TRBJ2-1; CDR3 DNA: TGCAGTGCCATGGGGGGACAGGGTTATGGTGAGCAGTTCTTC; CDR3 protein: CSAMGGQGYGEQFF
D gene: -; clone size: -; V gene: TRBV9; J gene: TRBJ1-3; CDR3 DNA: TGTGCCAGCAGCGTAGGGGAAACCGAAGCCTACTACTCTGGAAACACCATATATTTT; CDR3 protein: CASSVGETEAYYSGNTIYF
D gene: -; clone size: -; V gene: TRBV9; J gene: TRBJ1-5; CDR3 DNA: TGTGCCAGCAGCCCCTTTGCGGGGGGTGTGAGATCAGCCCAGCATTTT; CDR3 protein: CASSPFAGGVRSAQHF
D gene: TRBD2; clone size: many; V gene: TRBV18; J gene: TRBJ2-3; CDR3 DNA: TGTGCCAGCTCACCCTTGCCGCCTAGCGGGAGGAGCACAGATACGCAGTATTTT; CDR3 protein: CASSPLPPSGRSTDTQYF
D gene: -; clone size: -; V gene: TRBV4-1; J gene: TRBJ2-1; CDR3 DNA: TGCGCCAGCAGCCAACCCATACTCGGGCCGGGAGCAGCCTACAATGAGCAGTTCTTC; CDR3 protein: CASSQPILGPGAAYNEQFF
D gene: TRBD1; clone size: -; V gene: TRBV19; J gene: TRBJ1-2; CDR3 DNA: TGTGCCAGTAGTCAAGACAGGGGTATCAACTATGGCTACACCTTC; CDR3 protein: CASSQDRGINYGYTF
D gene: -; clone size: -; V gene: TRBV6-1; J gene: TRBJ1-5; CDR3 DNA: TGTGCCAGCAGTCCCCGAGGGGTTCAGCCCCAGCATTTT; CDR3 protein: CASSPRGVQPQHF
D gene: -; clone size: many; V gene: TRBV12-3/TRBV12-4; J gene: TRBJ1-4; CDR3 DNA: TGTGCCAGCAGTGTACAGGGCCGGCTTAATGAAAAACTGTTTTTT; CDR3 protein: CASSVQGRLNEKLFF
D gene: TRBD1; clone size: many; V gene: TRBV28; J gene: TRBJ2-3; CDR3 DNA: TGTGCCAGCAACCGACAGGGGAAGGGCACAGATACGCAGTATTTT; CDR3 protein: CASNRQGKGTDTQYF
D gene: -; clone size: many; V gene: TRBV27; J gene: TRBJ2-1; CDR3 DNA: TGTGCCAGCAGCACCTTTTGGTCCACAGGCAAATCAGGCCTTTACAATGAGCAGTTCTTC; CDR3 protein: CASSTFWSTGKSGLYNEQFF
D gene: -; clone size: many; V gene: TRBV12-3/TRBV12-4; J gene: TRBJ2-7; CDR3 DNA: TGTGCCAGCAGTTTAGGAGTCTACGCTTACGAGCAGTACTTC; CDR3 protein: CASSLGVYAYEQYF
D gene: -; clone size: -; V gene: TRBV27; J gene: TRBJ2-5; CDR3 DNA: TGTGCCAGCAGTTTGGTCGGGGCCGACTTCCAAGAGACCCAGTACTTC; CDR3 protein: CASSLVGADFQETQYF
D gene: -; clone size: many; V gene: TRBV20-1; J gene: TRBJ2-7; CDR3 DNA: TGCAGTGCTTGGGACGTGTACGAGCAGTACTTC; CDR3 protein: CSAWDVYEQYF
D gene: -; clone size: few; V gene: TRBV28; J gene: TRBJ2-7; CDR3 DNA: TGTGCCAGCAGCCCCGTCAGTTACGAGCAGTACTTC; CDR3 protein: CASSPVSYEQYF
D gene: -; clone size: -; V gene: TRBV20-1; J gene: TRBJ2-7; CDR3 DNA: TGCAGTGCTAGAGTGCCGGGGAGGAGCTCCTACGAGCAGTACTTC; CDR3 protein: CSARVPGRSSYEQYF
D gene: TRBD1; clone size: many; V gene: TRBV2; J gene: TRBJ2-2; CDR3 DNA: TGTGCCAGCGGGGGACAGGTCGCGAACACCGGGGAGCTGTTTTTT; CDR3 protein: CASGGQVANTGELFF
D gene: -; clone size: many; V gene: TRBV18; J gene: TRBJ1-4; CDR3 DNA: TGTGCCAGCTCACCTAGACATGATGCAACTAATGAAAAACTGTTTTTT; CDR3 protein: CASSPRHDATNEKLFF
D gene: TRBD2; clone size: -; V gene: TRBV4-1; J gene: TRBJ2-5; CDR3 DNA: TGCGCCAGCAGCCAAGGAACTAGCGGGAGGCAAGAGACCCAGTACTTC; CDR3 protein: CASSQGTSGRQETQYF
D gene: -; clone size: many; V gene: TRBV6-1; J gene: TRBJ2-1; CDR3 DNA: TGTGCCAGCAGTGAATCTCACAATGAGCAGTTCTTC; CDR3 protein: CASSESHNEQFF
D gene: TRBD1; clone size: once; V gene: TRBV6-1; J gene: TRBJ2-7; CDR3 DNA: TGTGCCAGCAGTGATGGATGGGGACAGGGGGCCCACGAGCAGTACTTC; CDR3 protein: CASSDGWGQGAHEQYF
D gene: -; clone size: many; V gene: TRBV28; J gene: TRBJ1-1; CDR3 DNA: TGTGCCAGCAGTTCTCAGGGAATTGGCACTGAAGCTTTCTTT; CDR3 protein: CASSSQGIGTEAFF
D gene: TRBD1; clone size: -; V gene: TRBV12-3/TRBV12-4; J gene: TRBJ1-6; CDR3 DNA: TGTGCCGGCAACTACAGGGGGGAGAATTCACCCCTCCACTTT; CDR3 protein: CAGNYRGENSPLHF
D gene: TRBD1; clone size: many; V gene: TRBV3-1; J gene: TRBJ1-1; CDR3 DNA: TGTGCCAGCAGCCAAGTCCCAGGGGGAACCATGAACACTGAAGCTTTCTTT; CDR3 protein: CASSQVPGGTMNTEAFF
D gene: -; clone size: -; V gene: TRBV29-1; J gene: TRBJ1-4; CDR3 DNA: TGCAGCGTAGCTCGGGATGCTAATGAAAAACTGTTTTTT; CDR3 protein: CSVARDANEKLFF
D gene: -; clone size: few; V gene: TRBV28; J gene: TRBJ1-1; CDR3 DNA: TGTGCCAGCAGGCCCGACCTGAACACTGAAGCTTTCTTT; CDR3 protein: CASRPDLNTEAFF
D gene: TRBD1; clone size: many; V gene: TRBV28; J gene: TRBJ2-3; CDR3 DNA: TGTGCCAGCAGTGAGCAAACAGGGGGCACAGATACGCAGTATTTT; CDR3 protein: CASSEQTGGTDTQYF
D gene: TRBD1; clone size: -; V gene: TRBV7-6; J gene: TRBJ1-2; CDR3 DNA: TGTGCCAGCAGCCCAAGAAGGGACAGGGGGTATGGCTACACCTTC; CDR3 protein: CASSPRRDRGYGYTF
D gene: -; clone size: many; V gene: TRBV7-9; J gene: TRBJ2-7; CDR3 DNA: TGTGCCAGCAGCTTAGGGCCAGGGTCGGATTACGAGCAGTACTTC; CDR3 protein: CASSLGPGSDYEQYF
D gene: -; clone size: -; V gene: TRBV12-3/TRBV12-4; J gene: TRBJ2-2; CDR3 DNA: TGTGCCAGCAGTTTAGATCAAGTGGGGGTGGTGACCGGGGAGCTGTTTTTT; CDR3 protein: CASSLDQVGVVTGELFF
D gene: -; clone size: many; V gene: TRBV5-1; J gene: TRBJ2-7; CDR3 DNA: TGCGCCAGCAGCTTACGAAACGAGCAGTACTTC; CDR3 protein: CASSLRNEQYF
D gene: TRBD2; clone size: -; V gene: TRBV19; J gene: TRBJ2-5; CDR3 DNA: TGTGCCAGTAGTATACTAGCGGGAGCGGAGACCCAGTACTTC; CDR3 protein: CASSILAGAETQYF
D gene: TRBD1; clone size: -; V gene: TRBV19; J gene: TRBJ2-1; CDR3 DNA: TGTGCCAGTAGTATCGGACAGGGGGCAATCAATGAGCAGTTCTTC; CDR3 protein: CASSIGQGAINEQFF
D gene: TRBD1; clone size: few; V gene: TRBV3-1; J gene: TRBJ1-4; CDR3 DNA: TGTGCCAGCAGCCCCGGACAGGCGAAAAATGAAAAACTGTTTTTT; CDR3 protein: CASSPGQAKNEKLFF
D gene: -; clone size: many; V gene: TRBV12-3/TRBV12-4; J gene: TRBJ2-3; CDR3 DNA: TGTGCCAGCGGTAATGGAGACACAGATACGCAGTATTTT; CDR3 protein: CASGNGDTDTQYF